The 17 T cell receptor beta chains reported below all come from one sample, sequenced in a study of a mutant IDH1 vaccine in newly diagnosed glioma (dated by TCRdb to about 2021). Library prep was done by the immunoSEQ multiplex PCR assay. TCRdb re-hosts the immuneACCESS table, in-frame sequences only. Its copies lack some clones; in the studies checked, an unresolved V gene accounts for under half of them, and the cause for the rest is not known. The sample table lists approximately 82,000 clones, around 85% of them with a count of one. The ten biggest clones cover approximately 2.1% of the sample. Their antigen targets remain unknown. What this sample's time point label stands for: week 23, last vaccination. Each vaccine dose, consisting of 300 ug of a 20-mer mutant IDH1 peptide in Montanide, was administered subcutaneously with topical imiquimod. The specimen comprised PBMCs, sampled from a glioma patient whose treatment included an IDH1 peptide vaccine. The receptors derive from a man under 40 with glioma. Some clones in this sample may be carry-over from other donors' samples.

The gene calls are TRBV28 and TRBJ1-5, with D hard to call. Germline CDR1 and CDR2: MDHEN and SYDVKM. Deletions cut 3 bases from V and 2 bases from J, with 11 bases between. The CDR3 has 15 residues. CDR3 coding DNA: TGTGCCAGCAGTTTCTTGGATTATGGCAATCAGCCCCAGCATTTT. Translating gives CASSFLDYGNQPQHF.

The V call is TRBV5-4, the J call TRBJ2-7; D is unclear. V was pared by 0 bases and J by 1 base, with 5 bases between. In germline, CDR1 is SGHNT, CDR2 YYREEE (reference sequence). CDR3 length equals 13 residues. CDR3 DNA sequence: TGTGCCAGCAGCTTGGATCTTTCCTACGAGCAGTACTTC. Its protein is CASSLDLSYEQYF.

The CDR3 here is CASRLSPWGLAGGRSTDTQYF. In nucleotides, the CDR3 is TGTGCCAGCAGACTTAGCCCCTGGGGACTAGCGGGGGGGCGGAGCACAGATACGCAGTATTTT. This chain uses TRBV28 with TRBJ2-3; TRBD2 aligns across 16 bases. Trimming cost V 6 bases and J 0 bases; bases outside gene matches: 15. There are 21 residues in the CDR3. Germline V CDR1 and CDR2: MDHEN, SYDVKM.

The J gene is TRBJ2-1, the V gene TRBV6-4; 7 bases are shared with TRBD1. V lost 4 bases to trimming and J lost 9 bases; unmatched junction nucleotides: 9. Per the germline V gene, CDR1 is MRHNA and CDR2 is SNTAGT. CDR3 size: 14 residues. CDR3 nucleotides: TGTGCCAGCAGTGCAAGGGGGCGCTTGAGTGAGCAGTTCTTC. The encoded protein is CASSARGRLSEQFF.

V gene TRBV25-1 combines with J gene TRBJ1-2; 8 bases are a match to TRBD1. V shed 3 bases, J shed 4 bases, and the junction held 4 bases outside the gene matches. Per germline, CDR1 MGHDK and CDR2 SYGVNS. The CDR3 extends over 14 amino acids. The CDR3 region has the DNA TGTGCCAGCAGTGACCTTCAGGGGGCCTATGGCTACACCTTC. The encoded protein is CASSDLQGAYGYTF.

The genes are TRBV7-2 and TRBJ2-7; D might be TRBD2 (5 bases). Trimming left V 0 bases short and J 9 bases short, with 24 bases between. The CDR3 has 17 amino acids. Germline CDR1 reads SGHTA; CDR2 reads FQGNSA. The CDR3, as DNA: TGTGCCAGCAGCTTAGCCTCACTAGTTTTGAGGTCTTCGGTGCAGTACTTC. Translating it yields CASSLASLVLRSSVQYF. The full variable domain, rest sourced from reference TRBV7-2 and TRBJ2-7, is GAGVSQSPSNKVTEKGKDVELRCDPISGHTALYWYRQSLGQGLEFLIYFQGNSAPDKSGLPSDRFSAERTGGSVSTLTIQRTQQEDSAVYLCASSLASLVLRSSVQYFGPGTRLTVT.

A remark on this clone: This is likely a read error, given that the CDR3 carries no conserved phenylalanine or tryptophan at its end. This chain uses TRBV9 with TRBJ1-1, with no clear D. CDR1 and CDR2 (germline): SGDLS, YYNGEE. The V and J ends lost 0 bases and 4 bases respectively, with 7 bases between them. The CDR3 is made up of 13 amino acids. The CDR3 DNA is TGTGCCAGCAGCGTAGCCCTGAGCACTGAAGCTTTCCTT. This translates into CASSVALSTEAFL.

CDR3 region: CASSQENTVSYEQYF. The CDR3 bases are TGTGCCAGCAGCCAAGAAAACACCGTCTCCTACGAGCAGTACTTC. The chain joins TRBV4-2 to TRBJ2-7; D not resolved. From germline, CDR1 is LGHNA and CDR2 YNFKEQ. Trimming removed 0 bases at V and 0 bases at J, with 9 bases between. The CDR3 is 15 residues long.

The chain combines TRBV7-9 with TRBJ1-1; D may be TRBD1 (6 bases). This CDR3 is built from 11 residues. V lost 5 bases to trimming and J lost 7 bases, with 8 bases between them. Germline assignment: CDR1 SEHNR and CDR2 FQNEAQ (reference sequence). This CDR3 is CASSPDSEAFF. The CDR3 nucleotides read TGTGCCAGCAGCCCGGACAGTGAAGCTTTCTTT.

The CDR3 DNA sequence: TGCGCCAGCAGCTTGATTGCGGCGGGGGGGAGCTCCTACAATGAGCAGTTCTTC. It codes for CASSLIAAGGSSYNEQFF. The gene calls are TRBV5-1 and TRBJ2-1, with 9 bases aligning to TRBD2. The CDR3 has 18 residues. J gave up 0 bases and V 1 base, and 8 bases lay outside the gene matches. In germline, CDR1 is SGHRS, CDR2 YFSETQ.

The gene calls are TRBV10-3 and TRBJ2-2; TRBD2 aligns across 8 bases. The ends lost 4 bases at V and 0 bases at J; junction bases unmatched: 4. Germline V gene data show CDR1 as ENHRY and CDR2 as SYGVKD. This CDR3 is 16 amino acids long. CDR3 amino acids: CAISGLAPSNTGELFF. CDR3 DNA sequence: TGTGCCATCAGTGGACTAGCGCCTTCGAACACCGGGGAGCTGTTTTTT.

V gene TRBV6-1 combines with J gene TRBJ1-5; 9 bases agree with TRBD1. The ends lost 7 bases at V and 0 bases at J; junction bases unmatched: 4. This CDR3 region has 15 residues. CDR1 is MNHNS and CDR2 is SASEGT in the germline V gene. The CDR3 sequence is CASKWTGDSNQPQHF. The DNA for the CDR3 is TGTGCCAGCAAATGGACAGGGGATAGCAATCAGCCCCAGCATTTT.

This chain joins TRBV7-9 and TRBJ2-7; 11 bases align to TRBD2. V lost 8 bases and J lost 4; bases outside the gene matches: 7. Germline V gene lookup returns CDR1 SEHNR and CDR2 FQNEAQ (reference sequence). This CDR3 spans 14 amino acids. CDR3 protein: CASGVAGGRYEQYF. CDR3 DNA sequence: TGTGCCAGCGGTGTAGCGGGAGGGCGGTACGAGCAGTACTTC. The full variable domain, its missing parts supplied by reference TRBV7-9 and TRBJ2-7, is DTGVSQNPRHKITKRGQNVTFRCDPISEHNRLYWYRQTLGQGPEFLTYFQNEAQLEKSRLLSDRFSAERPKGSFSTLEIQRTEQGDSAMYLCASGVAGGRYEQYFGPGTRLTVT.

V and J are TRBV5-1 and TRBJ2-7; 10 nucleotides agree with TRBD2. With V trimmed by 4 bases and J by 3 bases, 7 bases remained unmatched. Germline CDR1 reads SGHRS; CDR2 reads YFSETQ. The CDR3 is made up of 15 amino acids. DNA for the CDR3: TGCGCCAGCAGCGTCCGACTAGCGGGCGGCTACGAGCAGTACTTC. It encodes CASSVRLAGGYEQYF. Drawing the rest from reference TRBV5-1 and TRBJ2-7, the complete variable domain is KAGVTQTPRYLIKTRGQQVTLSCSPISGHRSVSWYQQTPGQGLQFLFEYFSETQRNKGNFPGRFSGRQFSNSRSEMNVSTLELGDSALYLCASSVRLAGGYEQYFGPGTRLTVT.

This clone came up a few times. The chain joins TRBV28 to TRBJ1-5; D remains unclear. This CDR3 region has 11 residues. V shed 6 bases and J shed 7 bases, with 7 bases lying between them. Per the germline V gene, CDR1 is MDHEN and CDR2 is SYDVKM. CDR3 in DNA: TGTGCCAGCAGAGGTAGGCAGCCCCAGCATTTT. Its translation is CASRGRQPQHF.

J is TRBJ1-1 and V is TRBV29-1; weak D call: TRBD1 (6 bases). The germline V and J ends were trimmed by 6 bases and 2 bases, with 16 bases remaining between them. This CDR3 has 14 residues. In germline, CDR1 is SQVTM, CDR2 ANQGSEA. The DNA of the CDR3 is TGCAGCGTGAGGGGGTGGGAGGGTAACACTGAAGCTTTCTTT. It is translated as CSVRGWEGNTEAFF.

Here the CDR3 reads CASSVRVNQPQHF. CDR3 DNA: TGTGCCAGCAGTGTACGGGTCAATCAGCCCCAGCATTTT. The J gene is TRBJ1-5, the V gene TRBV6-1, with D unresolved. The CDR3 runs 13 residues. V was pared by 4 bases and J by 3 bases, with 7 bases between. Germline loops: CDR1 MNHNS, CDR2 SASEGT.